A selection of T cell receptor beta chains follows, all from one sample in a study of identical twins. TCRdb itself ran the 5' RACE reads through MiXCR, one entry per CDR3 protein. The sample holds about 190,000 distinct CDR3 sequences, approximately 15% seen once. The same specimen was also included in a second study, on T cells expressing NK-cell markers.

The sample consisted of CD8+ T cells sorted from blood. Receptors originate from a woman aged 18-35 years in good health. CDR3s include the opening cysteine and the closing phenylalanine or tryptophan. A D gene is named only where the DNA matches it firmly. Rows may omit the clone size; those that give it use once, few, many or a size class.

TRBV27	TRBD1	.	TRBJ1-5	CASSRGQGARQPQHF	TGTGCCAGCAGTCGAGGACAGGGGGCTCGTCAGCCCCAGCATTTT
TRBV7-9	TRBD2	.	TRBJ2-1	CASSLAGGPNNEQFF	TGTGCCAGCAGCTTGGCGGGAGGGCCCAACAATGAGCAGTTCTTC
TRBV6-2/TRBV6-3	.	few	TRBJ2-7	CASGTLPNEQYF	TGTGCCAGCGGGACTCTACCGAACGAGCAGTACTTC
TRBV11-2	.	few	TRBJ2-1	CASSLGDRGLHSSRQFF	TGTGCCAGCAGCTTAGGCGACCGCGGACTTCATTCCTCAAGGCAGTTCTTC
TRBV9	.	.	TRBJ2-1	CASSELGYNEQFF	TGTGCCAGCAGCGAACTTGGGTACAATGAGCAGTTCTTC
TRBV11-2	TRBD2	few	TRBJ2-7	CASSLGSGGGYEQYF	TGTGCCAGCAGCTTAGGAAGCGGGGGCGGCTACGAGCAGTACTTC
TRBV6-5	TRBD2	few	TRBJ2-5	CASSYPKAGGQETQYF	TGTGCCAGCAGTTACCCCAAAGCGGGGGGGCAAGAGACCCAGTACTTC
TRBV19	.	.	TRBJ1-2	CASTPTGSPYGYTF	TGTGCCAGTACCCCCACGGGGTCCCCCTATGGCTACACCTTC
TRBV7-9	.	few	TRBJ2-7	CASSFLSQGKGEQYF	TGTGCCAGCAGCTTTCTGTCTCAGGGAAAAGGCGAGCAGTACTTC
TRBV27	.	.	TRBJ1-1	CASSSRARRSTEAFF	TGTGCCAGCAGTTCTCGGGCCCGGCGGTCCACTGAAGCTTTCTTT
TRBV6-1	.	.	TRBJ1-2	CASRGGQQANYGYTF	TGTGCCAGCAGGGGCGGACAGCAAGCTAACTATGGCTACACCTTC
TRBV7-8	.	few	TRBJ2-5	CGCLNWGQETQYF	TGTGGGTGTCTTAATTGGGGACAAGAGACCCAGTACTTC
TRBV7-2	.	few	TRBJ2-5	CASSQTPRETQYF	TGTGCCAGCAGCCAGACCCCGAGGGAGACCCAGTACTTC
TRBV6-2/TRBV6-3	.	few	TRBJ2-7	CASSSRRVNYEQYF	TGTGCCAGCTCGAGTCGACGGGTCAACTACGAGCAGTACTTC
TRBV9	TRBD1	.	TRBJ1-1	CASSGPGQGVTTEAFF	TGTGCCAGCAGCGGGCCGGGACAGGGGGTAACAACTGAAGCTTTCTTT
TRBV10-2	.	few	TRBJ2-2	CASYFTPAGTGELFF	TGCGCCAGCTATTTCACTCCCGCTGGAACCGGGGAGCTGTTTTTT
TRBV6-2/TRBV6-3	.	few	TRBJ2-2	CASSYSITGELFF	TGTGCCAGCAGTTACTCTATCACCGGGGAGCTGTTTTTT
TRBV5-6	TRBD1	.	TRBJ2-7	CASSSAGQGSYEQYF	TGTGCCAGCAGCTCGGCGGGACAGGGCTCCTACGAGCAGTACTTC
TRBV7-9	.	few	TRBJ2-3	CASSPRSGVGTDTQYF	TGTGCCAGCAGCCCGAGATCAGGGGTTGGAACAGATACGCAGTATTTT
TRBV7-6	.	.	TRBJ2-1	CASSPVQGAEQFF	TGTGCCAGCAGCCCGGTCCAGGGCGCTGAGCAGTTCTTC
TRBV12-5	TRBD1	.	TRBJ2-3	CASGAPGQGTDTQYF	TGTGCTAGTGGTGCTCCGGGACAGGGCACAGATACGCAGTATTTT
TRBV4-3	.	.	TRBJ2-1	CASSPRSSNIDEQFF	TGCGCCAGCAGCCCCCGGAGTAGCAACATCGATGAGCAGTTCTTC
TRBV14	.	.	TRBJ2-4	CASSQDRGGEVGKNIQYF	TGTGCCAGCAGCCAAGATCGAGGAGGGGAGGTGGGCAAAAACATTCAGTACTTC
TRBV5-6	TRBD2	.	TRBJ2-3	CASSLGLAPQYF	TGTGCCAGCAGCTTGGGACTAGCCCCGCAGTATTTT
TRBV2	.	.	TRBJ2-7	CASRGGKEQYF	TGTGCCAGCAGGGGGGGTAAGGAGCAGTACTTC
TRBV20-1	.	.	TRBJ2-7	CSARSPSDYEQYF	TGCAGTGCTAGGAGTCCATCAGATTACGAGCAGTACTTC
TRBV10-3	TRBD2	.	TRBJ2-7	CAIRSGAGGWGYEQYF	TGTGCCATCAGATCGGGAGCGGGAGGGTGGGGCTACGAGCAGTACTTC
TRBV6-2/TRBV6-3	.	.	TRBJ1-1	CASSPYRAGTEAFF	TGTGCCAGCAGTCCTTACAGGGCGGGCACTGAAGCTTTCTTT
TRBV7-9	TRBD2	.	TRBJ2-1	CASSQQAGGPGDEQFF	TGTGCCAGCAGCCAACAGGCGGGAGGGCCCGGGGATGAGCAGTTCTTC
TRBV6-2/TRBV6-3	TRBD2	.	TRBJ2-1	CASSHRASGKISSYNEQFF	TGTGCCAGCAGTCACAGGGCTAGCGGGAAGATCAGCTCCTACAATGAGCAGTTCTTC
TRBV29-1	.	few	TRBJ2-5	CSVEDGARETQYF	TGCAGCGTTGAAGACGGTGCCCGGGAGACCCAGTACTTC